What follows are 18 T cell receptor beta chains derived from one specimen sequenced in a study of blood T cell repertoires in COVID-19. TCRdb's copy holds only in-frame clones and misses some; the assay was immunoSEQ multiplex PCR. The data show some 15,000 clones, with 60% to 85% seen just once and roughly 13% held by the top ten. Sequences were obtained from peripheral blood. The source is a man aged 55-75 years with acute or convalescent COVID-19.

This rearrangement joins TRBV11-2 to TRBJ2-5; 10 bases fit TRBD2. This CDR3 has 17 residues. The germline V gene encodes CDR1 SGHAT and CDR2 FQNNGV. Trimming removed 1 base from V and 5 bases from J; junction bases left unmatched: 10. The CDR3 is CASSLVPSGSVGETQYF. The DNA for the CDR3 is TGTGCCAGCAGCTTAGTTCCTAGCGGGAGCGTCGGGGAGACCCAGTACTTC.

The chain recombines TRBV19 with TRBJ2-1; D is perhaps TRBD2 (6 bases). Trimming removed 4 bases at V and 0 bases at J, with 16 bases between. The germline CDR1 and CDR2 sequences are LNHDA and SQIVND (reference sequence). This CDR3 has 17 residues. The CDR3 reads CASSTPSGRSSYNEQFF. CDR3 nucleotides: TGTGCCAGTAGTACACCATCGGGGAGGTCCTCCTACAATGAGCAGTTCTTC. The whole variable domain, filled in from reference TRBV19 and TRBJ2-1, reads DGGITQSPKYLFRKEGQNVTLSCEQNLNHDAMYWYRQDPGQGLRLIYYSQIVNDFQKGDIAEGYSVSREKKESFPLTVTSAQKNPTAFYLCASSTPSGRSSYNEQFFGPGTRLTVL.

In nucleotides, the CDR3 is TGTGCCAGCAGCTTAGAGTTGCAGTCACCCCTCCACTTT. It yields the protein CASSLELQSPLHF. The chain uses TRBV7-2 and TRBJ1-6; D gene uncertain. V lost 1 base, J lost 10 bases, and 8 bases lay in between. This CDR3 has 13 residues. Per germline, CDR1 SGHTA and CDR2 FQGNSA.

As for this clone: The conserved final phenylalanine or tryptophan is absent from the CDR3, which likely points to a read error. The DNA is left out, because the CDR3 cannot be placed on it with certainty; the CDR3 is given as TCRdb lists it. The CDR3 spells CARSLPPQTGG. V is TRBV5-3 and J is TRBJ2-3; the D segment call TRBD2 is taken from the table without a DNA check. TRBV5-3 is an open reading frame whose function is uncertain. The CDR3 totals 11 residues, both ends included.

The V gene is TRBV20-1, the J gene TRBJ2-1; D possibly corresponds to TRBD1 (6 bases). V was cut by 8 bases and J by 8 bases, with 10 bases left in between. The germline V gene has CDR1 DFQATT and CDR2 SNEGSKA (reference sequence). The CDR3 length is 10 residues. The CDR3, as DNA: TGCAGTCAGGGGATCGATGAGCAGTTCTTC. Its protein is CSQGIDEQFF.

This clone rates as large. The chain has TRBV6-5 and TRBJ1-2, with 9 bases identical to TRBD1. Trimming at V came to 4 bases and at J to 5 bases, leaving 5 bases not matched to a gene. CDR1 is MNHEY, CDR2 SVGAGI, per germline. The CDR3 has 14 residues. The CDR3 loop reads CASSLAGTGYGYTF. CDR3 nucleotides: TGTGCCAGCAGTTTAGCCGGGACAGGGTATGGCTACACCTTC.

This clone was seen once. V is TRBV20-1 and J is TRBJ2-5; 11 bases map to TRBD2. J lost 4 bases, V lost 3 bases, and 16 bases had no gene match. This CDR3 is 18 amino acids long. The germline CDR1 and CDR2 sequences are DFQATT and SNEGSKA (reference sequence). CDR3 region: CSASGGLADFILRETQYF. The CDR3 DNA reads as TGCAGTGCTAGTGGGGGACTAGCGGATTTCATCCTCCGAGAGACCCAGTACTTC.

The rearrangement joins TRBV3-1 (or the pseudogene TRBV3-2) to TRBJ1-3; D possibly corresponds to TRBD1 (5 bases). V lost 4 bases, J lost 0 bases, and 19 bases lay in between. Germline V gene data show CDR1 as LGHDT and CDR2 as YNNKEL (reference sequence). The CDR3 runs 18 residues. In DNA, the CDR3 is TGTGCCAGCAGCCCCCAGGGACTTCGTACCCTCTCTGGAAACACCATATATTTT. Translated, it gives CASSPQGLRTLSGNTIYF.

The rearrangement uses TRBV14 and TRBJ1-3; TRBD1 matches at 8 bases. This CDR3 has 17 residues. From germline, CDR1 is SGHDN and CDR2 FVKESK. J was trimmed by 1 base and V by 2 bases; bases with no gene match: 7. Here the CDR3 DNA reads TGTGCCAGCAGCCAACGACAGGGGAGATCTTCTGGAAACACCATATATTTT. Its protein is CASSQRQGRSSGNTIYF.

This clone turned up a few times. CDR3 loop: CASSPSRGPYEQYF. In DNA form, the CDR3 reads TGTGCCAGCAGTCCCTCGCGGGGGCCCTACGAGCAGTACTTC. The chain carries TRBV27 and TRBJ2-7; D might be TRBD2 (7 bases). This CDR3 comprises 14 residues. Germline loops: CDR1 MNHEY, CDR2 SMNVEV (reference sequence). V was trimmed by 5 bases and J by 2 bases, leaving 13 bases between them.

This chain joins TRBV19 and TRBJ1-5, with 11 bases matching TRBD1. The germline V gene has CDR1 LNHDA and CDR2 SQIVND (reference sequence). CDR3 size: 15 residues. Germline trimming cut 4 bases from V and 7 bases from J; bases unmatched to any gene: 6. CDR3 DNA: TGTGCCAGTAGTACAGGGACAGGGGGGGGACAGCCCCAGCATTTT. Translated, it gives CASSTGTGGGQPQHF.

This clone was counted a single time. The chain recombines TRBV5-1 with TRBJ1-6, with D maybe TRBD1 (6 bases). Trimming removed 4 bases at V and 3 bases at J, with 11 bases between. The germline CDR1 and CDR2 sequences are SGHRS and YFSETQ. The CDR3 has 15 amino acids. The DNA for the CDR3 is TGCGCCAGCAGCGCCAGGACAGACTATAATTCACCCCTCCACTTT. It codes for CASSARTDYNSPLHF.

The chain employs TRBV7-6 and TRBJ2-6; the match to TRBD1 covers 11 bases. Germline CDR1 reads SGHVS; CDR2 reads FNYEAQ. This CDR3 region has 19 residues. V shed 1 base and J 3 bases; nucleotides not matched to a gene: 8. CDR3 DNA: TGTGCCAGCAGCTTAGAAATCGGACAGGGGGCCGGTGGGGCCAACGTCCTGACTTTC. Protein: CASSLEIGQGAGGANVLTF.

This clone was counted a few times. The rearrangement uses TRBV7-2 and TRBJ2-4; 12 nucleotides match TRBD2. The CDR3 runs 16 residues. The trim removed 4 bases at V and 3 bases at J, leaving 4 bases unmatched. Germline CDR1 reads SGHTA; CDR2 reads FQGNSA. The CDR3 nucleotides are TGTGCCAGCAGCTCCGGGACTAGCGGGTACAAAAACATTCAGTACTTC. Translating it yields CASSSGTSGYKNIQYF.

A single count supports this clone. This rearrangement joins TRBV5-1 to TRBJ2-7; possibly TRBD2 for D (5 bases). This CDR3 contains 15 residues. CDR1 is SGHRS, CDR2 YFSETQ, per germline. The V end was cut by 5 bases, the J end by 2 bases, with 17 bases between. This chain's CDR3 is CASSPDAGRTYEQYF. The CDR3 DNA sequence: TGCGCCAGCAGTCCCGACGCGGGCAGAACCTACGAGCAGTACTTC. The entire variable domain, with the rest obtained from reference TRBV5-1 and TRBJ2-7, is as follows: KAGVTQTPRYLIKTRGQQVTLSCSPISGHRSVSWYQQTPGQGLQFLFEYFSETQRNKGNFPGRFSGRQFSNSRSEMNVSTLELGDSALYLCASSPDAGRTYEQYFGPGTRLTVT.

Notes on this clone: In the same sample, other DNA sequences code for this CDR3. J is TRBJ2-1 and V is TRBV3-1 (or the pseudogene TRBV3-2); TRBD2 aligns across 7 bases. The ends lost 0 bases at V and 10 bases at J; junction bases unmatched: 3. Germline-derived CDR1 and CDR2 are LGHDT and YNNKEL (reference sequence). The CDR3 is 13 residues long. This CDR3 reads CASSQDRSGEQFF. The CDR3 nucleotides are TGTGCCAGCAGCCAAGATCGTAGCGGGGAGCAGTTCTTC.

The V and J genes are TRBV7-3 and TRBJ2-7; D is unclear. V was shortened by 5 bases and J by 2 bases, with 10 bases between the two germline ends. Germline values: CDR1 SGHTA, CDR2 FQGTGA. This CDR3 spans 13 amino acids. CDR3 sequence reads: CASSPGPAYEQYF. Here the CDR3 DNA reads TGTGCCAGCAGCCCCGGTCCGGCCTACGAGCAGTACTTC.

CDR3 amino acids: CSWLGRAYNEQFF. The CDR3 nucleotides read TGCAGCTGGCTTGGCAGGGCCTACAATGAGCAGTTCTTC. The chain employs TRBV29-1 and TRBJ2-1, with D perhaps TRBD1 (5 bases). This CDR3 is built from 13 residues. V was cut by 8 bases and J by 2 bases, with 13 bases left in between. Germline values: CDR1 SQVTM, CDR2 ANQGSEA.